This TCR beta chain is from a study of regulatory T cells in long-lasting Graves disease (dated by TCRdb to about 2021). Some background on the complete study: Newly diagnosed Graves' disease patients had taken antithyroid drugs for less than 3 months. This study used TCR sequencing and RNA sequencing of peripheral blood to compare persistent Graves' disease patients against newly diagnosed Graves' disease patients. The study took place in China and was registered as a clinical trial. TCR sequencing covered some 13 persistent and around 20 newly diagnosed Graves' disease patients, approximately 33 samples in total.

Library construction relied on multiplex PCR. Sequencing relied on an Illumina HiSeq 4000. CDR3 regions were amplified by Arm-PCR with iRepertoire HTBI primers to construct TCR beta libraries. PCR products were gel purified before sequencing. Regarding the original processing steps: A total of some 65 TRBV and some 15 TRBJ segments were identified across samples and were used for gene usage analysis of CDR3 amino acid clonotypes. Filtered high-quality paired reads were merged into contigs using COPE and FqMerger. Contigs were aligned with BLAST to IMGT TRBV, TRBD and TRBJ reference genes, and CDR3 was defined per IMGT. Any clonotype with a frequency above 0.1% was classified as a highly expanded clone. Shannon entropy served as the measure of repertoire diversity, while the Gini coefficient captured V-J evenness. A clonotype found in more than one individual was treated as public. The raw public reads went through TCRdb reprocessing: fastp at Q25, MiXCR clone calling, in-frame beta chains kept. Duplicate CDR3 protein sequences are folded into a single record with the most common DNA and genes. The V and J calls follow TCRdb's processing rather than the paper's. In all, the sample holds around 450,000 distinct CDR3 sequences, and 15% of those were seen once. Around 17% of the sample comes from the top ten.

This clonotype showed up many times. This clone's antigen is unknown. No base qualities exist here, and no much larger clone lies one base off it. Findings and caveats that apply to the study as a whole: The authors acknowledged the small sample size as a limitation that may reduce accuracy. Patients with persistent disease shared more public clonotypes (around 2,500) than newly diagnosed patients did (nearly 1,000). Because the primary lesion, thyroid tissue, could not be accessed, the study looked at peripheral blood alone. TRBV28, TRBJ1-2 and TRBJ2-5 were preferentially used in persistent disease, while TRBV20-1 and TRBJ2-1 were favored in newly diagnosed disease. Compared with newly diagnosed patients, patients with persistent Graves' disease had lower TCR Shannon entropy and fewer highly expanded clones, which suggests clonal expansion. Sequencing and analysis were restricted to the TCR beta chain.

This specimen's time point label, per the study, means: newly diagnosed GD, antithyroid drugs for less than 3 months. RNA was extracted from PBMCs in TRIzol for both TCR sequencing and RNA sequencing. The diagnosis of Graves' disease followed American Thyroid Association guidelines. The patients came from an endocrinology department in Xi'an, China. From each patient, 8 to 10 milliliters of peripheral blood was collected into an EDTA anticoagulant tube. Ficoll Paque Plus density gradient separation was used to isolate PBMCs, and no further T cell sorting was performed. An Agilent 2100 Bioanalyzer and agarose gel were used to assess RNA quality, and a NanoDrop 2000 was used to measure RNA concentration. From its cysteine to its phenylalanine, the CDR3 spans 17 amino acids. Just CDR3 DNA is preserved here, 51 bases in frame from base 1. CDR1 and CDR2 were assigned from the germline V gene as LGHNT and FRNRAP. V is clipped by 1 base and J by 4 bases, and the sequence between their germline boundaries is 19 bases long.

In addition, the sample was reused for a study of T cells in Graves' hyperthyroidism and ophthalmopathy. The second study's paper adds: A patient counted as having stable Graves' hyperthyroidism if no progression to ophthalmopathy occurred over 18 months of follow-up. Hyperthyroidism patients were newly diagnosed, had a disease duration of under 2 months, and were aged 18 to 65 years. Any patient with an uncontrolled infection, another autoimmune disease, pregnancy or lactation was excluded. Diagnoses were established on the basis of clinical symptoms, serum thyroxine and TRAb, thyroid ultrasound, and orbital computed tomography. For the first round of RT-PCR on the TCR CDR3, the HTBI primer set was used together with the Qiagen OneStep RT-PCR kit. Most expanded thyroid clonotypes (frequency above 0.001) were also found in blood, which suggests that blood repertoires may mirror thyroid immune responses. A model built on a 13 V-J signature distinguished ophthalmopathy from stable hyperthyroidism, reaching 85% to 90% sensitivity and 81.08% specificity in cross-validation and 80%/75% in testing. In validation, the model predicted progression to ophthalmopathy with roughly 70% sensitivity and 72% to 85% specificity, a median of approximately 6.5 months before onset. TCR V-J signatures able to tell the groups apart were searched for in a discovery cohort of 95 or so patients, of whom around 43 had Graves' ophthalmopathy and 57 had stable Graves' hyperthyroidism. Prospective prediction of ophthalmopathy was tested in an independent validation cohort consisting of 18 to 20 hyperthyroidism patients and more than 15 patients who later progressed to ophthalmopathy. The 75 to 100 discovery patients were randomly split 7:3 into training and test sets. In about 6 Graves' hyperthyroidism patients, the study also compared T-cell repertoires from thyroid tissue with T-cell repertoires from blood. Following sampling, methimazole starting at 30 mg daily was given to hyperthyroidism patients, and high-dose intravenous methylprednisolone was given to ophthalmopathy patients. Libraries were constructed in a second round of multiplex PCR, after which size selection and purification were performed. Paired-end sequencing of the libraries was performed with 100 bp reads on an Illumina HiSeq2000. SOAPnuke was used to process the raw data, with reads discarded if the reads contained adapters or uncalled bases, had a mean Phred below 15, or lacked an exact constant-primer or identifier match. High-quality paired reads were merged using COPE v1.2.5, and each unique nucleotide sequence was defined as a clonotype. MiTCR v1.1 was used to align the clonotypes against IMGT TRBV, TRBD and TRBJ reference segments. Analysis was restricted to V-J combinations with a frequency above 0.0001, which covered about 99% of repertoires. The TCS score was defined as F50 (clonal expansion) divided by E x V (chaos), with BLOSUM62-based TCRdist calculated between CDR3 peptides within each V-J. Welch's t-statistics and random forest reduced fewer than 550 V-J features to 13, which were used in a naive Bayes classifier (R e1071). No statistical method was used to set the sample size in advance, and investigators knew the group allocation. TCR Vbeta CDR3 sequencing of some 140 peripheral blood samples (around 45 ophthalmopathy, 75 to 85 hyperthyroidism and approximately 17 progressor patients) is reported in the paper.

The chain is assembled from TRBV12-5 and TRBJ1-1; no D gene is confidently identified. The source is a woman aged 30 to 39 with Graves disease. Donor details come from another sample of the same person, matched by shared clones. Sequencing used peripheral blood mononuclear cells (PBMCs), obtained at new diagnosis, from a patient treated with antithyroid drugs. The sequenced DNA: TGTGCTAGTGGTTTGGCAGCCCTTGAGGGATTATCCACTGAAGCTTTCTTT. It translates to CASGLAALEGLSTEAFF.